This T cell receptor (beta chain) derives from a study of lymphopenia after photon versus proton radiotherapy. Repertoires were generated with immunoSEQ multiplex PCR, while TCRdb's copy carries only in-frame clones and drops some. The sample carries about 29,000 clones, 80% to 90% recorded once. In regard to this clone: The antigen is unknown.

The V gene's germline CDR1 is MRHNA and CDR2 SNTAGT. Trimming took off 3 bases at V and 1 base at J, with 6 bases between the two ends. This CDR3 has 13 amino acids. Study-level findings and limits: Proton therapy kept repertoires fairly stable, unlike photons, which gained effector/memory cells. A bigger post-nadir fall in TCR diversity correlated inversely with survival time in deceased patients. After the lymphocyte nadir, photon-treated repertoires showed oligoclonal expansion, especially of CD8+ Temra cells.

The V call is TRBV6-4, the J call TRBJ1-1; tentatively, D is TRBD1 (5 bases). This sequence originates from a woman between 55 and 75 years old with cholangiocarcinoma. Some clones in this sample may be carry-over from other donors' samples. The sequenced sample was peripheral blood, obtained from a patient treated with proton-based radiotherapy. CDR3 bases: TGTGCCAGCAGTGATGGGGGGAACACTGAAGCTTTCTTT. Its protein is CASSDGGNTEAFF.